The rows below give T cell receptor beta chains drawn from one sample of a study of cytomegalovirus exposure and HLA in healthy donors. Profiling relied on immunoSEQ multiplex PCR, and the TCRdb table lists in-frame clones only, not all of them. The table shows roughly 140,000 clones, with around 82% occurring only once. Sequences were obtained from PBMCs. The receptors come from a woman in her forties or fifties in good health and CMV-seropositive. Each CDR3 is given with its conserved first and last residue. D genes are given only for firm matches. For some rows the clone size is stated as once, few or many, or as a class when expanded; others skip it.

v_gene: TRBV7-6; j_gene: TRBJ2-1; d_gene: TRBD1; abundance: .; CDR3nt: TGTGCCAGCAGCCCCGGGACAGACAATGAGCAGTTCTTC; CDR3aa: CASSPGTDNEQFF
v_gene: TRBV2; j_gene: TRBJ2-7; d_gene: TRBD2; abundance: .; CDR3nt: TGTGCCAGCAGGGGGACTAGCGTAGCATTC; CDR3aa: CASRGTSVAF
v_gene: TRBV11-2; j_gene: TRBJ1-2; d_gene: TRBD1; abundance: .; CDR3nt: TGTGCCAGCAGCTTACAGGGGGGTCCTAACTATGGCTACACCTTC; CDR3aa: CASSLQGGPNYGYTF
v_gene: TRBV28; j_gene: TRBJ2-1; d_gene: TRBD2; abundance: .; CDR3nt: TGTGCCAGTTCCAGGGAGGGACTAGCGGGGGGACCCGCTTTCTTC; CDR3aa: CASSREGLAGGPAFF
v_gene: TRBV18; j_gene: TRBJ1-1; d_gene: .; abundance: .; CDR3nt: TGTGCCACCGCACAGGCGGAGAACACTGAAGCTTTCTTT; CDR3aa: CATAQAENTEAFF
v_gene: TRBV2; j_gene: TRBJ1-4; d_gene: TRBD1; abundance: .; CDR3nt: TGTGCCAGCAGTGAGGGGACAGGGGTAAAGGAAAAACTGTTTTTT; CDR3aa: CASSEGTGVKEKLFF
v_gene: TRBV7-2; j_gene: TRBJ2-7; d_gene: .; abundance: .; CDR3nt: TGTGCCAGCAGCCTCTCGACTAGTGGTTTCCCCTACGAGCAGTACTTC; CDR3aa: CASSLSTSGFPYEQYF
v_gene: TRBV12-5; j_gene: TRBJ2-2; d_gene: .; abundance: .; CDR3nt: TGTGCTAGTGGTTTGGCTACCGGGGAGCTGTTTTTT; CDR3aa: CASGLATGELFF
v_gene: TRBV4-2; j_gene: TRBJ1-5; d_gene: TRBD1; abundance: few; CDR3nt: TGTGCCAGCAGCCAAGACCGGGACAGGGGTGTTCAGCCCCAGCATTTT; CDR3aa: CASSQDRDRGVQPQHF
v_gene: TRBV9; j_gene: TRBJ2-2; d_gene: .; abundance: .; CDR3nt: TGTGCCAGCAGCGTAGGGGGACACCCTAACACCGGGGAGCTGTTTTTT; CDR3aa: CASSVGGHPNTGELFF
v_gene: TRBV14; j_gene: TRBJ2-7; d_gene: .; abundance: .; CDR3nt: TGTGCCAGCAGCCTTGGGACGGGGGGCCAAACATCCTACGAGCAGTACTTC; CDR3aa: CASSLGTGGQTSYEQYF
v_gene: TRBV6-1; j_gene: TRBJ1-4; d_gene: .; abundance: .; CDR3nt: TGTGCCAGCAGAAGACAGCTTGCAACTAATGAAAAACTGTTTTTT; CDR3aa: CASRRQLATNEKLFF
v_gene: TRBV7-9; j_gene: TRBJ1-1; d_gene: .; abundance: .; CDR3nt: TGTGCCAGCAGCCAAGGGACACTCACTGAAGCTTTCTTT; CDR3aa: CASSQGTLTEAFF
v_gene: TRBV2; j_gene: TRBJ1-5; d_gene: TRBD1; abundance: once; CDR3nt: TGTGCCAGCAGGCTGACAGGGGTCATCAATCAGCCCCAGCATTTT; CDR3aa: CASRLTGVINQPQHF
v_gene: TRBV6-1; j_gene: TRBJ2-1; d_gene: TRBD1; abundance: .; CDR3nt: TGTGCCAGCAGCTCTAACAGGGGAACCTACAATGAGCAGTTCTTC; CDR3aa: CASSSNRGTYNEQFF
v_gene: TRBV7-6; j_gene: TRBJ1-5; d_gene: .; abundance: few; CDR3nt: TGTGCCAGCAGCCATGAGGAGAATCAGCCCCAGCATTTT; CDR3aa: CASSHEENQPQHF
v_gene: TRBV7-9; j_gene: TRBJ1-6; d_gene: .; abundance: .; CDR3nt: TGTGCCAGCAGCTATACTTTAGGGCAGGGGAATTCACCCCTCCACTTT; CDR3aa: CASSYTLGQGNSPLHF